One sample yielded the 27 T cell receptor beta chains listed below, sequenced in a study of long-term antiretroviral therapy in people with HIV (dated by TCRdb to about 2022). The immunoSEQ hsTCRB v3.0 assay was used at survey level resolution to sequence the TRB variable region. TCRdb obtained this table from immuneACCESS and retained in-frame rearrangements with V and J assigned. These tables miss some clones; where compared with another copy, unresolved V genes account for less than half of the shortfall, and the remainder is unexplained. Across this sample there are roughly 30,000 clones, with over 70% seen only once. The leading ten clones occupy around 10% of the sample. This sample comprised unsorted PBMCs, obtained about 2.7 years after starting antiretroviral therapy. All receptors come from a man aged 30 to 45 with HIV.

The chain combines TRBV5-4 with TRBJ2-2; a weak D match, TRBD2 (5 bases). Germline assignment: CDR1 SGHNT and CDR2 YYREEE (reference sequence). Trimming took 4 bases from V and 5 from J, leaving 9 bases between them. CDR3 length equals 13 residues. The CDR3 is CASSLDWTGELFF. DNA for the CDR3: TGTGCCAGCAGCCTGGACTGGACCGGGGAGCTGTTTTTT.

This clone was picked up one time. The rearrangement links TRBV5-4 to TRBJ1-1; no clear D. Trimming took 1 base from V and 2 from J, leaving 12 bases between them. The germline gives CDR1 SGHNT, CDR2 YYREEE (reference sequence). This CDR3 is built from 15 residues. The DNA of the CDR3 is TGTGCCAGCAGCTTGAAGGCAAGTATCAACACTGAAGCTTTCTTT. Amino acids: CASSLKASINTEAFF. The full variable domain, completed using reference TRBV5-4 and TRBJ1-1, is ETGVTQSPTHLIKTRGQQVTLRCSSQSGHNTVSWYQQALGQGPQFIFQYYREEENGRGNFPPRFSGLQFPNYSSELNVNALELDDSALYLCASSLKASINTEAFFGQGTRLTVV.

The V call is TRBV6-1, the J call TRBJ1-5; 8 nucleotides align to TRBD1. Germline CDR1 MNHNS, CDR2 SASEGT. The V and J ends lost 4 bases and 4 bases, in that order; junction bases with no gene match: 9. The CDR3 sequence is 16 residues long. CDR3 residues: CASSGPDRVFNQPQHF. The DNA for the CDR3 is TGTGCCAGCAGTGGGCCGGACAGGGTGTTTAATCAGCCCCAGCATTTT.

This sequence joins TRBV6-5 and TRBJ1-2; TRBD1 is a possible D gene (5 bases). Per germline, CDR1 MNHEY and CDR2 SVGAGI. The V end lost 6 bases, the J end lost 8 bases, and 13 bases lay between the germline ends. CDR3 length: 12 residues. The CDR3 is CASRGGSGGYTF. As DNA, the CDR3 is TGTGCCAGCAGGGGGGGGAGTGGCGGCTACACCTTC.

This chain uses TRBV4-2 with TRBJ2-3; D is uncertain. CDR1 LGHNA and CDR2 YNFKEQ come from the germline V gene. Trimming cost V 0 bases and J 2 bases, with 6 bases left between them. The CDR3 spans 14 residues. CDR3 DNA: TGTGCCAGCAGCCAAGAGGGGTTCACAGATACGCAGTATTTT. Protein: CASSQEGFTDTQYF.

This clone was observed a few times. The chain is built from TRBV2 and TRBJ1-4; 8 positions match TRBD1. Looked up from germline, CDR1 is SNHLY and CDR2 is FYNNEI. Losses at the gene ends were 6 bases for V and 5 bases for J; bases not matched to a gene: 8. The length of the CDR3 is 15 residues. Written as DNA, the CDR3 is TGTGCCAGCAGCAGGACAGGGTTTGAGAATGAAAAACTGTTTTTT. Its translation is CASSRTGFENEKLFF.

The rearrangement uses TRBV4-3 and TRBJ2-7, with D tentatively TRBD1 or TRBD2 (5 bases each). CDR3 length: 15 amino acids. Germline values: CDR1 LGHNA, CDR2 YSLEER. V lost 0 bases and J 2 bases, leaving 11 bases between the germline ends. The CDR3 loop reads CASSQEKRGPYEQYF. In DNA, the CDR3 is TGCGCCAGCAGCCAAGAAAAACGGGGCCCCTACGAGCAGTACTTC.

The chain recombines TRBV5-1 with TRBJ2-2, with 8 bases that match TRBD1. Trimming cost V 3 bases and J 4 bases; bases outside gene matches: 5. Germline V gives CDR1 SGHRS, CDR2 YFSETQ. CDR3 size: 15 residues. The CDR3 DNA follows: TGCGCCAGCAGCTCAGGGGGCGCTGGCACCGGGGAGCTGTTTTTT. It translates to CASSSGGAGTGELFF.

This clone has just one count. V usage is TRBV28 and J usage is TRBJ2-1, with a tentative D call TRBD1 (5 bases). Looked up from germline, CDR1 is MDHEN and CDR2 is SYDVKM. This CDR3 has 13 amino acids. The germline V and J ends were trimmed by 2 bases and 3 bases, with 5 bases remaining between them. The CDR3 DNA reads as TGTGCCAGCAGTTTACAGGGCTACAATGAGCAGTTCTTC. Protein sequence: CASSLQGYNEQFF.

J is TRBJ2-1 and V is TRBV6-4; 7 nucleotides agree with TRBD2. Germline V gene data show CDR1 as MRHNA and CDR2 as SNTAGT. This CDR3 is 16 amino acids long. V gave up 4 bases and J gave up 0 bases; unmatched junction bases: 6. For the CDR3, the DNA is TGTGCCAGCAGTGCCGCTAGCGGAAGCTCCTACAATGAGCAGTTCTTC. It encodes CASSAASGSSYNEQFF.

J is TRBJ2-1 and V is TRBV15; D gene unclear. Trimming cost V 0 bases and J 9 bases, with 15 bases left between them. There are 15 residues in the CDR3. Germline V lookup: CDR1 LNHNV, CDR2 YYDKDF (reference sequence). The CDR3 region is CATSREIGVSSEQFF. CDR3 bases: TGTGCCACCAGCAGAGAGATCGGCGTTTCGTCTGAGCAGTTCTTC.

The chain combines TRBV6-5 with TRBJ1-1; TRBD1 aligns across 7 bases. From germline, CDR1 is MNHEY and CDR2 SVGAGI. The V segment lost 5 bases and the J segment 1 base; nucleotides outside the gene matches: 4. CDR3 length: 14 residues. The CDR3 DNA follows: TGTGCCAGCAGTCCGACAGGGAAGAACACTGAAGCTTTCTTT. It codes for CASSPTGKNTEAFF.

V is TRBV6-1 and J is TRBJ1-1; perhaps TRBD1 as D (5 bases). The CDR3 sequence is 15 residues long. Germline CDR1 reads MNHNS; CDR2 reads SASEGT. Trimming took off 5 bases at V and 0 bases at J, with 13 bases between the two ends. CDR3 protein: CASSWGLLMNTEAFF. DNA for the CDR3: TGTGCCAGCAGTTGGGGACTGTTAATGAACACTGAAGCTTTCTTT.

This chain uses TRBV11-2 with TRBJ2-7, with D unresolved. The germline V gene encodes CDR1 SGHAT and CDR2 FQNNGV. CDR3 length equals 13 residues. V was shortened by 0 bases and J by 4 bases, with 7 bases between the two germline ends. In DNA, the CDR3 is TGTGCCAGCAGCTTAGATCGACGTTACGAGCAGTACTTC. Amino acid sequence: CASSLDRRYEQYF.

The chain recombines TRBV10-3 with TRBJ2-1; possibly TRBD1 or TRBD2 for D (5 bases each). Per the germline V gene, CDR1 is ENHRY and CDR2 is SYGVKD. V lost 3 bases and J lost 6, with 12 bases in between. CDR3 length: 14 residues. The CDR3 loop reads CAISETGARNEQFF. Here the CDR3 DNA reads TGTGCCATCAGTGAAACCGGGGCCCGCAATGAGCAGTTCTTC.

This chain uses TRBV7-2 with TRBJ2-7; D is uncertain. Germline V gene sequence: CDR1 SGHTA, CDR2 FQGNSA. The CDR3 length is 13 residues. Between the trimmed V and J ends, which lost 4 bases and 3 bases, there was a span of 10 bases. The CDR3 loop is CASSSRFSYEQYF. The CDR3 DNA is TGTGCCAGCAGCTCCCGCTTTAGCTACGAGCAGTACTTC.

The J gene is TRBJ1-1, the V gene TRBV7-3; perhaps TRBD1 as D (5 bases). Trimming removed 4 bases from V and 2 bases from J, with 8 bases in between. This CDR3 has 13 residues. CDR1 and CDR2 from the germline V gene are SGHTA and FQGTGA. CDR3 in amino acids: CASSSDSNTEAFF. For the CDR3, the DNA is TGTGCCAGCAGCTCAGACAGTAACACTGAAGCTTTCTTT. Looking up the rest from reference TRBV7-3 and TRBJ1-1 gives the full variable domain: GAGVSQTPSNKVTEKGKYVELRCDPISGHTALYWYRQSLGQGPEFLIYFQGTGAADDSGLPNDRFFAVRPEGSVSTLKIQRTERGDSAVYLCASSSDSNTEAFFGQGTRLTVV.

This rearrangement joins TRBV18 to TRBJ2-5; no clear D gene. The CDR3 is 15 residues long. Trimming removed 0 bases from V and 5 bases from J, with 13 bases in between. The germline V gene has CDR1 KGHSH and CDR2 LQKENI. This chain's CDR3 is CASSPPSATGETQYF. Written as DNA, the CDR3 is TGTGCCAGCTCACCACCGTCGGCGACCGGGGAGACCCAGTACTTC.

CDR3 sequence reads: CAIKGRNMNTEAFF. The CDR3 nucleotides are TGTGCCATCAAGGGACGGAACATGAACACTGAAGCTTTCTTT. The chain uses TRBV6-6 and TRBJ1-1; D perhaps matches TRBD1 (5 bases). Germline V CDR1 and CDR2: MNHNY, SVGAGI (reference sequence). This CDR3 contains 14 residues. The V and J ends lost 10 bases and 0 bases respectively, with 15 bases between them.

V and J are TRBV27 and TRBJ1-5; unclear D gene. Between the trimmed V and J ends, which lost 5 bases and 7 bases, there was a span of 15 bases. This CDR3 is 14 amino acids long. Germline V gene lookup returns CDR1 MNHEY and CDR2 SMNVEV (reference sequence). CDR3 in DNA: TGTGCCAGCAGTCCCCACAGCGCTAACCAGCCCCAGCATTTT. It translates to CASSPHSANQPQHF.

The rearrangement links TRBV28 to TRBJ1-1, with 8 bases lining up with TRBD1. Per germline, CDR1 MDHEN and CDR2 SYDVKM. There are 14 residues in the CDR3. V lost 4 bases, J lost 0 bases, and 1 base stayed unmatched. The CDR3, as DNA: TGTGCCAGCAGTTCGGGACAGGTGAACACTGAAGCTTTCTTT. Its protein product is CASSSGQVNTEAFF.

The V gene is TRBV6-5, the J gene TRBJ2-1; 9 bases agree with TRBD1. The V gene end was trimmed by 6 bases and the J gene end by 9 bases; junction bases not matched to a gene: 12. The CDR3 totals 15 residues. Germline loops: CDR1 MNHEY, CDR2 SVGAGI. The CDR3 loop reads CASRRRTGDMSEQFF. The CDR3 DNA sequence: TGTGCCAGCAGACGCCGGACAGGGGACATGAGTGAGCAGTTCTTC.

The chain recombines TRBV10-3 with TRBJ1-1; the match to TRBD1 covers 8 bases. This CDR3 has 12 amino acids. Trimming removed 5 bases from V and 4 bases from J; junction bases left unmatched: 0. Germline CDR1 ENHRY, CDR2 SYGVKD. In DNA, the CDR3 is TGTGCCATCAGTACAGGGGGCACTGAAGCTTTCTTT. This translates into CAISTGGTEAFF.

The gene calls are TRBV5-4 and TRBJ2-7; 7 bases match TRBD1. This CDR3 is built from 15 residues. With V trimmed by 4 bases and J by 4 bases, 11 bases remained unmatched. Germline assignment: CDR1 SGHNT and CDR2 YYREEE (reference sequence). The CDR3 region is CASSNRDSRGYEQYF. The CDR3 DNA reads TGTGCCAGCAGCAACCGGGACAGCCGAGGATACGAGCAGTACTTC.

This chain uses TRBV28 with TRBJ1-4; D might be TRBD1 (5 bases). The germline V gene encodes CDR1 MDHEN and CDR2 SYDVKM. CDR3 length: 16 amino acids. V was clipped by 8 bases and J by 6 bases, with 22 bases between them. The CDR3 nucleotides are TGTGCCAGCTGCCGTTCAGGGCGTGGGAGGGATGAAAAACTGTTTTTT. Encoded protein: CASCRSGRGRDEKLFF.

This clone showed up just once. CDR3 region: CASSPNRGRAEAFF. The CDR3 nucleotides are TGTGCCAGCTCACCAAACAGGGGGCGGGCTGAAGCTTTCTTT. The chain has TRBV18 and TRBJ1-1; 9 positions agree with TRBD1. Germline CDR1 and CDR2: KGHSH and LQKENI. With 2 bases clipped from V and 6 bases from J, the junction kept 4 bases outside the gene matches. The CDR3 runs to 14 residues.

This clone was observed a single time. The V call is TRBV2, the J call TRBJ2-7; TRBD1 agrees at 7 bases. V shed 4 bases, J shed 2 bases, and the junction held 8 bases outside the gene matches. This CDR3 is 15 amino acids long. CDR1 is SNHLY and CDR2 is FYNNEI in the germline V gene. Here the CDR3 DNA reads TGTGCCAGCAGTGCGGTGGACAGGACCCCCTACGAGCAGTACTTC. Protein: CASSAVDRTPYEQYF.